The rows below give T cell receptor beta chains drawn from one sample of a study of T cell responses to AZD1222 COVID-19 vaccine. Assay: immunoSEQ multiplex PCR; the TCRdb copy retains only in-frame clones and omits some. The repertoire consists of some 110,000 clones, with 75% to 90% occurring once and the leading ten covering around 7.1%. The sequenced sample was peripheral blood, obtained 28 days after the second AZD1222 dose. These receptors all stem from an adult who received the AZD1222 COVID-19 vaccine. Each CDR3 is given with its conserved first and last residue. The D gene is left open where the match is weak. Clone size is stated in some rows and not others, as once, few, many or a class when expanded.

V,D,J,size,DNA,CDR3
TRBV29-1,NA,TRBJ1-2,NA,TGCAGCGTTGTCGGACCGTCTAACTATGGCTACACCTTC,CSVVGPSNYGYTF
TRBV14,NA,TRBJ1-2,NA,TGTGCCAGCAGCCAGACACGTAACTATGGCTACACCTTC,CASSQTRNYGYTF
TRBV19,NA,TRBJ1-1,NA,TGTGCCAGTAGTATACGGAGGCGGGACACTGAAGCTTTCTTT,CASSIRRRDTEAFF
TRBV7-9,NA,TRBJ1-2,once,TGTGCCAGCAGCTTCCGGCCGGGTGAGGGCTACACCTTC,CASSFRPGEGYTF
TRBV7-9,NA,TRBJ1-2,NA,TGTGCCAGCAGCTTCGGCGTCGGCGGCTACACCTTC,CASSFGVGGYTF
TRBV11-2,NA,TRBJ2-1,NA,TGTGCCAGCAGAACTGGGCCTGGAAGCAGCCAATTCTACAATGAGCAGTTCTTC,CASRTGPGSSQFYNEQFF
TRBV3-1/TRBV3-2,TRBD1,TRBJ2-7,NA,TGTGCCAGCAGCCAAGGGACAGGGAGGATCTACGAGCAGTACTTC,CASSQGTGRIYEQYF
TRBV28,NA,TRBJ2-1,NA,TGTGCCAGCAGAGAACAGGGTAAGGGTAGGGATGAGCAGTTCTTC,CASREQGKGRDEQFF
TRBV6-5,TRBD1,TRBJ2-3,NA,TGTGCCAGCATTAAGGACAGGGTCTCAGATACGCAGTATTTT,CASIKDRVSDTQYF
TRBV19,TRBD1,TRBJ1-4,NA,TGTGCCAGTAGTACCTCCAGGGCTTCCGACAGGGCCCATGAAAAACTGTTTTTT,CASSTSRASDRAHEKLFF
TRBV5-1,NA,TRBJ1-1,once,TGCGCCAGCAGCTTGGCCGCGGATCCCACTGAAGCTTTCTTT,CASSLAADPTEAFF
TRBV2,TRBD1,TRBJ1-5,NA,TGTGCCAGCAGTGGCCCCCCCGCGACAGGGGGCGCAGATCAGCCCCAGCATTTT,CASSGPPATGGADQPQHF
TRBV7-9,NA,TRBJ2-1,NA,TGTGCCAGCAGCTTAGCCGGCAGGGCGGGGGAGCAGTTCTTC,CASSLAGRAGEQFF
TRBV6-5,NA,TRBJ2-7,NA,TGTGCCAGCAGTAGAATCTTGGGCGAGCAGTACTTC,CASSRILGEQYF
TRBV6-5,NA,TRBJ1-5,NA,TGTGCCAGCAGTTACGAGGTAATGCACAATCAGCCCCAGCATTTT,CASSYEVMHNQPQHF
TRBV18,NA,TRBJ1-4,NA,TGTGCCAGCTCACCTGATGGGTTCGGGGAAAAACTGTTTTTT,CASSPDGFGEKLFF
TRBV5-4,NA,TRBJ2-7,NA,TGTGCCAGCAGCTTTCAGGGGCCGGCCAACGAGCAGTACTTC,CASSFQGPANEQYF
TRBV5-4,TRBD2,TRBJ2-1,NA,TGTGCCAGCAGCTTGGGCGGGGGGAGCTCCTACAATGAGCAGTTCTTC,CASSLGGGSSYNEQFF
TRBV3-1/TRBV3-2,TRBD2,TRBJ2-1,NA,TGTGCCAGCAGCCCTAGGACTAGCGGGAGACAGGATGAGCAGTTCTTC,CASSPRTSGRQDEQFF
TRBV9,TRBD1,TRBJ1-3,once,TGTGCCAGCAGGGCCGGGACAGGTCTCTCTGGAAACACCATATATTTT,CASRAGTGLSGNTIYF
TRBV18,NA,TRBJ2-1,NA,TGTGCCAGCTCATCGGGACTCCCGGTATACAATGAGCAGTTCTTC,CASSSGLPVYNEQFF
TRBV5-5,NA,TRBJ1-4,NA,TGTGCCAGCAGTCAACAGGCTACTAATGAAAAACTGTTTTTT,CASSQQATNEKLFF
TRBV28,NA,TRBJ2-3,NA,TGTGCCAGCAGTTCCCGACCCCGCACAGATACGCAGTATTTT,CASSSRPRTDTQYF
TRBV3-1/TRBV3-2,TRBD1,TRBJ1-1,few,TGTGCCAGCAGCCACCGTAGGACAGGGAACACTGAAGCTTTCTTT,CASSHRRTGNTEAFF
TRBV28,NA,TRBJ2-5,few,TGTGCCAGCAGTCTGCCGGCCCCACAAGAGACCCAGTACTTC,CASSLPAPQETQYF
TRBV27,NA,TRBJ2-2,NA,TGTGCCAGCAGTTTATCGTCGATCGGGGAGCTGTTTTTT,CASSLSSIGELFF
TRBV7-6,TRBD2,TRBJ2-5,NA,TGTGCCAGCAGCTGGGGACTAGCGGTCCAAGAGACCCAGTACTTC,CASSWGLAVQETQYF
TRBV19,NA,TRBJ1-2,NA,TGTGCCAGTAGTATGGCGAGGTGGAACTATGGCTACACCTTC,CASSMARWNYGYTF
TRBV4-1,NA,TRBJ2-7,NA,TGCGCCAGCAGCCAAGTTGGCAGCCACTCCTACGAGCAGTACTTC,CASSQVGSHSYEQYF
TRBV9,NA,TRBJ2-3,NA,TGTGCCAGCGGGTCCGACACAGATACGCAGTATTTT,CASGSDTDTQYF
TRBV7-3,NA,TRBJ2-3,NA,TGTGCCAGCAGCGGGGCACCGGGCAGGGTGGATACGCAGTATTTT,CASSGAPGRVDTQYF
TRBV5-4,TRBD1,TRBJ2-6,NA,TGTGCCAGCAGCAGGGACAGGTTAGACTCTGGGGCCAACGTCCTGACTTTC,CASSRDRLDSGANVLTF
TRBV11-1,TRBD2,TRBJ2-5,NA,TGTGCCAGCAGCTACCTAGCGGGGGAAGAGACCCAGTACTTC,CASSYLAGEETQYF
TRBV11-3,TRBD1,TRBJ1-1,NA,TGTGCCAGCAGCCTCCGGACAGGGGAAGCTTTCTTT,CASSLRTGEAFF
TRBV9,NA,TRBJ1-2,NA,TGTGCCAGCACTGGGAACGAGGGCTACACCTTC,CASTGNEGYTF
TRBV6-6,NA,TRBJ2-3,NA,TGTGCCAGCAGTCGGGATACGCAGTATTTT,CASSRDTQYF
TRBV3-1/TRBV3-2,NA,TRBJ1-4,NA,TGTGCCAGCAGCCAAATCGACAGGCAGTTCGGAAAACTGTTTTTT,CASSQIDRQFGKLFF
TRBV10-3,TRBD2,TRBJ2-7,NA,TGTGCCATCAGCGCGGGGGGGTACGAGCAGTACTTC,CAISAGGYEQYF
TRBV5-1,NA,TRBJ1-6,NA,TGCGCCAGCAGCTTGGTTGCAGGCCCTAATTCACCCCTCCACTTT,CASSLVAGPNSPLHF
TRBV2,NA,TRBJ1-5,once,TGTGCCAGCAGTGTAGAGGGCGTAGGGCAGCCCCAGCATTTT,CASSVEGVGQPQHF
TRBV14,TRBD1,TRBJ2-3,NA,TGTGCCAGCAGCCAGACAGGGGGCGGAGATACGCAGTATTTT,CASSQTGGGDTQYF
TRBV5-4,NA,TRBJ2-7,NA,TGTGCCAGCAGCTTGATAACAGGCGGCGAGCAGTACTTC,CASSLITGGEQYF
TRBV9,TRBD1,TRBJ1-2,NA,TGTGCCAGCAGCGCAGGGGGCGCGGGCGGCTACACCTTC,CASSAGGAGGYTF
TRBV27,TRBD1,TRBJ1-4,NA,TGTGCCAGTTTACCTTCAGGGGGTGCTAATGAAAAACTGTTTTTT,CASLPSGGANEKLFF
TRBV2,NA,TRBJ1-2,NA,TGTGCCAGCATACAGGAACAGAACTATGGCTACACCTTC,CASIQEQNYGYTF